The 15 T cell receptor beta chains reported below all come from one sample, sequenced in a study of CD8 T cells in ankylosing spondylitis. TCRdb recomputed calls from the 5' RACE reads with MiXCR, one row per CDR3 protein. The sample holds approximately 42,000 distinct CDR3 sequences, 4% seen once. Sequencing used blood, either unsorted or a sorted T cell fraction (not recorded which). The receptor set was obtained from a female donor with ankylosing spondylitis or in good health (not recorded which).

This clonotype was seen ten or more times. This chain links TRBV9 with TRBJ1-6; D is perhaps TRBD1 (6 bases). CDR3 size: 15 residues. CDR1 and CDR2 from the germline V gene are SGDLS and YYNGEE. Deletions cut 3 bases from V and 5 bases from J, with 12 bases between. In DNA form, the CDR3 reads TGTGCCAGCAGCGCGTCGACAGGCGATAATTCACCCCTCCACTTT. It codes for CASSASTGDNSPLHF.

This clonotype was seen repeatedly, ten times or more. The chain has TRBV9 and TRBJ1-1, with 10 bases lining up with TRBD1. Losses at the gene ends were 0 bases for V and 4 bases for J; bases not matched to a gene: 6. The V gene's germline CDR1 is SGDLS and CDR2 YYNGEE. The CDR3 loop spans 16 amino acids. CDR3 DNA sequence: TGTGCCAGCAGCGTAGCCATGGACAGGGGGGCCACTGAAGCTTTCTTT. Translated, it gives CASSVAMDRGATEAFF.

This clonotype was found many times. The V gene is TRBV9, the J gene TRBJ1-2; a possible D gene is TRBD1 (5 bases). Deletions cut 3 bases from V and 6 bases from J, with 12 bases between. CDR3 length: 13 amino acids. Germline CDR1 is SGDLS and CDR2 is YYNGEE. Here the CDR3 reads CASSDTTGDGYTF. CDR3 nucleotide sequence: TGTGCCAGCAGCGACACTACAGGAGATGGCTACACCTTC.

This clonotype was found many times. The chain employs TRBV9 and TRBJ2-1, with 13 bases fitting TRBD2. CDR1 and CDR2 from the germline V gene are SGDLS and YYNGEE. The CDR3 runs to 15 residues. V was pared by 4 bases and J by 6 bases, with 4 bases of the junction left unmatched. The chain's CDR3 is CASSLLAGGPNEQFF. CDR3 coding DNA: TGTGCCAGCAGCCTACTAGCGGGGGGGCCCAATGAGCAGTTCTTC.

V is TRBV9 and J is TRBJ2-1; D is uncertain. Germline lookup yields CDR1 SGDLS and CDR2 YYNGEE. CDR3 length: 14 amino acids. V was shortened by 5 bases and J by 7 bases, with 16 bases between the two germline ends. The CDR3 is CASSDLSTGNEQFF. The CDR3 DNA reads TGTGCCAGCAGTGACCTCTCGACTGGGAATGAGCAGTTCTTC.

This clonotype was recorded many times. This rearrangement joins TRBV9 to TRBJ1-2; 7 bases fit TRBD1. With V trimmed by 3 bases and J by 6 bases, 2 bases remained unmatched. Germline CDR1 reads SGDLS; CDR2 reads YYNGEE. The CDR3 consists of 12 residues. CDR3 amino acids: CASSATGDGYTF. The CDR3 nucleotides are TGTGCCAGCAGCGCTACAGGGGATGGCTACACCTTC. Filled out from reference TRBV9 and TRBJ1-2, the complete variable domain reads DSGVTQTPKHLITATGQRVTLRCSPRSGDLSVYWYQQSLDQGLQFLIQYYNGEERAKGNILERFSAQQFPDLHSELNLSSLELGDSALYFCASSATGDGYTFGSGTRLTVV.

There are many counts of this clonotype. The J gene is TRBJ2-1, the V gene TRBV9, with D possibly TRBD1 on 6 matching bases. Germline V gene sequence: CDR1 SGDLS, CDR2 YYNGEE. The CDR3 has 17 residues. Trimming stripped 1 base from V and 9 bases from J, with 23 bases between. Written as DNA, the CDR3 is TGTGCCAGCAGCGTAACTACAGGGTCCACAAAGGTCCGTGAGCAGTTCTTC. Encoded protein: CASSVTTGSTKVREQFF.

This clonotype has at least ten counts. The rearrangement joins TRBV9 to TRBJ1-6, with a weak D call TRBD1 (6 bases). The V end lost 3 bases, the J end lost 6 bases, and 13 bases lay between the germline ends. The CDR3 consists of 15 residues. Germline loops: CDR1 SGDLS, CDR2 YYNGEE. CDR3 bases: TGTGCCAGCAGCGGGGGGAGAGGGGGTAATTCACCCCTCCACTTT. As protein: CASSGGRGGNSPLHF.

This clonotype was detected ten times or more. This CDR3 is CASSVGSTPTYEQYF. The CDR3 nucleotides read TGTGCCAGCAGCGTAGGTTCGACGCCAACCTACGAGCAGTACTTC. The chain combines TRBV9 with TRBJ2-7; D remains ambiguous. V dropped 0 bases and J dropped 2 bases, with 12 bases sitting between them. Germline V gene sequence: CDR1 SGDLS, CDR2 YYNGEE. This CDR3 comprises 15 residues.

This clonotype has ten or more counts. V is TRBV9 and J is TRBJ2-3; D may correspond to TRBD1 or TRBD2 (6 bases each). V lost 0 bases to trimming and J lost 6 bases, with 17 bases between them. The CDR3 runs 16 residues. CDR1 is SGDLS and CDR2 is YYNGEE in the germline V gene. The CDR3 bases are TGTGCCAGCAGCGTAGCTACTAGGGGGGCCGGCGATACGCAGTATTTT. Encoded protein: CASSVATRGAGDTQYF.

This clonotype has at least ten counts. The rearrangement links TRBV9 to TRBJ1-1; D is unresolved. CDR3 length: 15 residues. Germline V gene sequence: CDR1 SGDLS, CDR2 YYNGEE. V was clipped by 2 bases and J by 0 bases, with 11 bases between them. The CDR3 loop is CASSVSAELNTEAFF. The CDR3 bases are TGTGCCAGCAGCGTTTCCGCGGAATTGAACACTGAAGCTTTCTTT.

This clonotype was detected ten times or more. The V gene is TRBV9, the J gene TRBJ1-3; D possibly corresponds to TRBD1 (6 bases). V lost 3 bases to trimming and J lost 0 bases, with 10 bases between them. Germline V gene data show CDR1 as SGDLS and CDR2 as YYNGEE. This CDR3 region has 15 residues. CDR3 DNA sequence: TGTGCCAGCAGCGAACAGGGTGGCTCTGGAAACACCATATATTTT. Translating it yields CASSEQGGSGNTIYF.

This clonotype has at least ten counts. The CDR3 is CASSLRDIPHYNGYTF. Here the CDR3 DNA reads TGTGCCAGCAGTCTCCGGGACATTCCCCATTATAATGGCTACACCTTC. The chain has TRBV9 and TRBJ1-2; TRBD1 is a possible D gene (6 bases). The V gene lost 5 bases and the J gene lost 6 bases, with 23 bases spanning the gap. Germline assignment: CDR1 SGDLS and CDR2 YYNGEE. This CDR3 is built from 16 residues.

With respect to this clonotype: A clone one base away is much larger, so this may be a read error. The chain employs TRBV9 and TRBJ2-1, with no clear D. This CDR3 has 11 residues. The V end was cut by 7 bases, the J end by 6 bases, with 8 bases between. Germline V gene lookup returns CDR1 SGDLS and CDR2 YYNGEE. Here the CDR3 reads CASGYSNEQFF. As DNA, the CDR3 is TGTGCCAGCGGCTATTCCAATGAGCAGTTCTTC.

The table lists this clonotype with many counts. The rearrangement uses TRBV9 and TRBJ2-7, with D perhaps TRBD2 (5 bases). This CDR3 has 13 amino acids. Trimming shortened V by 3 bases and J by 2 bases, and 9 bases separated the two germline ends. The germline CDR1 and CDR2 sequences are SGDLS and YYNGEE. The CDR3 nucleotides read TGTGCCAGCAGCGCGGGAAGCACCTACGAGCAGTACTTC. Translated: CASSAGSTYEQYF. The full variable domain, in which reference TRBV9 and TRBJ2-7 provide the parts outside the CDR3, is DSGVTQTPKHLITATGQRVTLRCSPRSGDLSVYWYQQSLDQGLQFLIQYYNGEERAKGNILERFSAQQFPDLHSELNLSSLELGDSALYFCASSAGSTYEQYFGPGTRLTVT.